The 25 T cell receptor beta chains listed next were all sequenced from one sample in a study of blood T cell repertoires in COVID-19 (dated by TCRdb to the early 2020s). Library construction relied on the immunoSEQ multiplex PCR assay. Imported from immuneACCESS, the table was reduced by TCRdb to in-frame sequences with V and J called. These copies leave out some clones; in studies compared against another copy, an unresolved V gene accounts for under half, and the cause of the remainder is not known. The sample contains around 340,000 clones, 80% to 90% of them found a single time. The ten biggest clones cover 4% to 5% of the sample. Sequencing input: PBMCs or T cells enriched from blood (not recorded which). The receptors come from a woman aged 40 to 55 with acute COVID-19.

The V call is TRBV6-5, the J call TRBJ1-5, with D maybe TRBD1 (5 bases). The CDR3 consists of 16 residues. The germline V and J ends were trimmed by 0 bases and 2 bases, with 11 bases remaining between them. Germline loops: CDR1 MNHEY, CDR2 SVGAGI. The CDR3 DNA is TGTGCCAGCAGTTACTCTTCCCGGGGGGGCAATCAGCCCCAGCATTTT. Residues: CASSYSSRGGNQPQHF.

This sequence joins TRBV3-1 (or the pseudogene TRBV3-2) and TRBJ2-5; 15 nucleotides line up with TRBD2. This CDR3 has 19 residues. V shed 1 base and J 1 base; nucleotides not matched to a gene: 7. The germline CDR1 and CDR2 sequences are LGHDT and YNNKEL (reference sequence). The CDR3 DNA follows: TGTGCCAGCAGCCAAGTCGGACTAGCGGGAGGGGGGATCCAAGAGACCCAGTACTTC. Translation gives CASSQVGLAGGGIQETQYF.

J is TRBJ2-7 and V is TRBV27; 8 nucleotides agree with TRBD2. Germline loops: CDR1 MNHEY, CDR2 SMNVEV (reference sequence). The trim removed 5 bases at V and 6 bases at J, leaving 9 bases unmatched. The CDR3 contains 14 residues. The CDR3 nucleotides read TGTGCCAGCAGTCCCAGGACTAGCTCGGGCGAGCAGTACTTC. Translation: CASSPRTSSGEQYF.

The genes are TRBV5-8 and TRBJ1-2, with 9 bases fitting TRBD1. V lost 6 bases to trimming and J lost 3 bases; unmatched junction nucleotides: 18. The CDR3 spans 18 residues. Germline CDR1 is SGHTS and CDR2 is YDEGEE. CDR3 loop: CASTFLAPGQGMDYGYTF. The CDR3 region has the DNA TGTGCCAGCACCTTTCTCGCTCCGGGACAGGGTATGGACTATGGCTACACCTTC.

The CDR3 is CASSPMGVYGYTF. For the CDR3, the DNA is TGTGCCAGCAGTCCCATGGGAGTCTATGGCTACACCTTC. The chain employs TRBV12-3 or TRBV12-4 and TRBJ1-2; D ambiguous. This CDR3 spans 13 amino acids. The ends were cut back, 5 bases at V and 4 bases at J, with 11 bases in the middle.

This rearrangement joins TRBV19 to TRBJ2-1; TRBD2 aligns across 8 bases. The CDR3 is 18 amino acids. Trimming removed 5 bases from V and 7 bases from J; junction bases left unmatched: 19. In germline, CDR1 is LNHDA, CDR2 SQIVND (reference sequence). For the CDR3, the DNA is TGTGCCAGTAGTCTTCTACTGGGGCTAGCGGGTCAAAGGAATGAGCAGTTCTTC. This encodes CASSLLLGLAGQRNEQFF.

The chain is built from TRBV6-2 or TRBV6-3 and TRBJ2-1, with 8 bases aligning to TRBD1. The ends lost 1 base at V and 6 bases at J; junction bases unmatched: 5. CDR1 and CDR2 (germline): MNHEY, SVGEGT. The CDR3 totals 15 residues. CDR3 amino acids: CASSYFQGAFNEQFF. The CDR3 bases are TGTGCCAGCAGTTACTTCCAGGGGGCCTTCAATGAGCAGTTCTTC.

DNA of the CDR3: TGCGCCAGCAGCCAAGGCTTTCTACAGGGGGCAAAGGGTAATTCACCCCTCCACTTT. Amino acid sequence: CASSQGFLQGAKGNSPLHF. V gene TRBV4-1 combines with J gene TRBJ1-6; 9 bases are a match to TRBD1. This CDR3 is 19 amino acids long. V lost 1 base and J lost 6; bases outside the gene matches: 13. Germline values: CDR1 MGHRA, CDR2 YSYEKL.

The rearrangement links TRBV3-1 (or the pseudogene TRBV3-2) to TRBJ2-7; tentative D call: TRBD1 (6 bases). V was clipped by 1 base and J by 4 bases, with 14 bases between them. The CDR3 extends over 15 amino acids. Germline CDR1 reads LGHDT; CDR2 reads YNNKEL (reference sequence). CDR3 bases: TGTGCCAGCAGCCAAGTTTTGACGCAGGGGTACGAGCAGTACTTC. Protein: CASSQVLTQGYEQYF.

This clone occurred once. V is TRBV7-9 and J is TRBJ2-1, with D possibly matching TRBD2 (5 bases). The length of the CDR3 is 14 residues. Germline V lookup: CDR1 SEHNR, CDR2 FQNEAQ (reference sequence). The germline V and J ends were trimmed by 4 bases and 2 bases, with 9 bases remaining between them. The CDR3 region has the DNA TGTGCCAGCAGCTCGACGACTACCTACAATGAGCAGTTCTTC. This translates into CASSSTTTYNEQFF. Full variable domain (missing parts from reference TRBV7-9 and TRBJ2-1): DTGVSQNPRHKITKRGQNVTFRCDPISEHNRLYWYRQTLGQGPEFLTYFQNEAQLEKSRLLSDRFSAERPKGSFSTLEIQRTEQGDSAMYLCASSSTTTYNEQFFGPGTRLTVL.

The chain is built from TRBV12-3 or TRBV12-4 and TRBJ1-6; D uncertain. Trimming shortened V by 6 bases and J by 10 bases, and 13 bases separated the two germline ends. The CDR3 sequence is 13 residues long. CDR3 sequence: CASSSLLESPLHF. CDR3 nucleotide sequence: TGTGCCAGCAGCTCCCTCTTGGAGTCACCCCTCCACTTT.

The genes are TRBV9 and TRBJ2-3; 7 bases are a match to TRBD2. The V segment lost 4 bases and the J segment 2 bases; nucleotides outside the gene matches: 13. CDR1 is SGDLS, CDR2 YYNGEE, per germline. CDR3 length: 17 amino acids. The CDR3 DNA is TGTGCCAGCAGCAGCGGGGTCGGGGGGTTTCTCACAGATACGCAGTATTTT. Translation gives CASSSGVGGFLTDTQYF.

The chain couples TRBV3-1 (or the pseudogene TRBV3-2) to TRBJ1-2; TRBD1 agrees at 8 bases. The length of the CDR3 is 15 residues. V was pared by 5 bases and J by 4 bases, with 9 bases of the junction left unmatched. CDR1 and CDR2 from the germline V gene are LGHDT and YNNKEL (reference sequence). CDR3 in DNA: TGTGCCAGCAGCTCTCAAACAGGGGGATCCTATGGCTACACCTTC. This gives the protein CASSSQTGGSYGYTF.

This clone was observed many times. The gene calls are TRBV7-9 and TRBJ1-6; 10 nucleotides align to TRBD1. CDR1 and CDR2 from the germline V gene are SEHNR and FQNEAQ (reference sequence). Trimming removed 3 bases from V and 9 bases from J; junction bases left unmatched: 2. This CDR3 is built from 14 residues. In DNA, the CDR3 is TGTGCCAGCAGCTTGGGACAGGGGTCTTCACCCCTCCACTTT. As protein: CASSLGQGSSPLHF.

The V call is TRBV2, the J call TRBJ1-2, with 7 bases that match TRBD1. J gave up 7 bases and V 6 bases, and 5 bases lay outside the gene matches. The germline CDR1 and CDR2 sequences are SNHLY and FYNNEI. The CDR3 is 12 amino acids. In DNA, the CDR3 is TGTGCCAGCAGCAACAGGGGTCGTGGCTACACCTTC. This gives the protein CASSNRGRGYTF.

The rearrangement uses TRBV5-4 and TRBJ1-1; weak D call: TRBD1 (5 bases). Trimming shortened V by 5 bases and J by 1 base, and 27 bases separated the two germline ends. CDR3 length: 19 residues. CDR1 and CDR2 from the germline V gene are SGHNT and YYREEE (reference sequence). CDR3 DNA: TGTGCCAGCAGAAGAGGCTCCAAAACAGGCCTAGGTGGGAACACTGAAGCTTTCTTT. It codes for CASRRGSKTGLGGNTEAFF.

The chain carries TRBV12-5 and TRBJ1-3; D may be TRBD1 (5 bases). Germline lookup yields CDR1 LGHNT and CDR2 FRNRAP. Trimming took 7 bases from V and 4 from J, leaving 17 bases between them. The CDR3 is 15 amino acids. In nucleotides, the CDR3 is TGTGCTAGTGCCGATCGGGGGGTAGGAGGAAACACCATATATTTT. It specifies CASADRGVGGNTIYF.

The chain carries TRBV2 and TRBJ1-4; D might be TRBD1 (6 bases). Germline CDR1 SNHLY, CDR2 FYNNEI. The CDR3 is 16 amino acids. Trimming left V 5 bases short and J 10 bases short, with 23 bases between. CDR3: CASSKSEDRTGGKLFF. The CDR3 DNA sequence: TGTGCCAGCAGTAAAAGCGAAGACAGGACTGGTGGAAAACTGTTTTTT.

The V and J genes are TRBV6-1 and TRBJ2-7, with 8 bases lining up with TRBD2. Germline-derived CDR1 and CDR2 are MNHNS and SASEGT. The CDR3 loop spans 17 amino acids. V lost 1 base to trimming and J lost 3 bases; unmatched junction nucleotides: 11. CDR3 nucleotide sequence: TGTGCCAGCAGTGAAGAGGGCGGCGGGAGGCCTCTCTACGAGCAGTACTTC. Its translation is CASSEEGGGRPLYEQYF.

The V gene is TRBV11-1, the J gene TRBJ1-1, with 7 bases fitting TRBD1. The junction had 4 bases not matched to a gene; V was cut back by 2 bases and J by 7 bases. In germline, CDR1 is SGHAT, CDR2 FQDESV (reference sequence). The CDR3 extends over 13 amino acids. DNA of the CDR3: TGTGCCAGCAGCTTACGCAGGGGGGTTGAAGCTTTCTTT. It translates to CASSLRRGVEAFF.

V usage is TRBV4-3 and J usage is TRBJ2-3; tentative D call: TRBD2 (5 bases). The CDR3 runs to 16 residues. V lost 4 bases and J 3 bases, leaving 17 bases between the germline ends. CDR1 is LGHNA and CDR2 is YSLEER in the germline V gene. This CDR3 reads CASSRRVWTGTDTQYF. CDR3 DNA sequence: TGCGCCAGCAGCCGCCGTGTCTGGACTGGGACAGATACGCAGTATTTT.

This clone was counted once. The chain recombines TRBV5-1 with TRBJ2-1; TRBD1 aligns across 7 bases. The CDR3 totals 14 residues. V lost 0 bases and J lost 5; bases outside the gene matches: 2. Per germline, CDR1 SGHRS and CDR2 YFSETQ. CDR3 nucleotide sequence: TGCGCCAGCAGCTTGGAGACAGGGAACAATGAGCAGTTCTTC. It is translated as CASSLETGNNEQFF.

V is TRBV5-1 and J is TRBJ2-5, with 7 bases aligning to TRBD1. Germline V gene sequence: CDR1 SGHRS, CDR2 YFSETQ. The CDR3 has 12 amino acids. The V segment lost 3 bases and the J segment 9 bases; nucleotides outside the gene matches: 5. The CDR3 DNA sequence: TGCGCCAGCAGCTCGGCCCAGGGGGCCCAGTACTTC. It is translated as CASSSAQGAQYF. The whole variable domain, filled in from reference TRBV5-1 and TRBJ2-5, reads KAGVTQTPRYLIKTRGQQVTLSCSPISGHRSVSWYQQTPGQGLQFLFEYFSETQRNKGNFPGRFSGRQFSNSRSEMNVSTLELGDSALYLCASSSAQGAQYFGPGTRLLVL.

The chain employs TRBV5-4 and TRBJ2-2, with TRBD2 identical over 7 bases. Germline loops: CDR1 SGHNT, CDR2 YYREEE (reference sequence). The CDR3 runs 17 residues. V was clipped by 3 bases and J by 3 bases; unmatched bases: 11. The CDR3 sequence: CASSSSLAGDYTGELFF. CDR3 nucleotide sequence: TGTGCCAGCAGCTCCAGTCTGGCGGGGGACTACACCGGGGAGCTGTTTTTT.

The chain combines TRBV2 with TRBJ2-7; D is unresolved. Germline CDR1 is SNHLY and CDR2 is FYNNEI. V was trimmed by 6 bases and J by 2 bases, leaving 14 bases between them. The CDR3 sequence is 14 residues long. CDR3 in DNA: TGTGCCAGCAGGGGCACACGCACAGCCTACGAGCAGTACTTC. Its translation is CASRGTRTAYEQYF.